These 15 T cell receptor beta chains were all obtained from the same sample, sequenced in a study of post-analysis software for immune sequencing data. Study observations and caveats: A handful of TRBV segments, including TRBV5-6, TRBV5-1 and TRBV20-1, were more frequent in patients than controls.

The antigens these receptors bind are not known. Unique molecular identifiers had been added to the TCR beta cDNA libraries. TCRdb reprocessed the PCR reads with MiXCR, giving one entry per CDR3 protein. The data hold hundreds of thousands of distinct CDR3 sequences, with about 40% observed a single time. Sample: blood. Receptors originate from a girl aged 10-17 years with multiple sclerosis.

This clonotype was detected once. The gene calls are TRBV5-6 and TRBJ2-5; TRBD2 is a possible D gene (5 bases). The CDR3 is 14 residues long. Germline CDR1 reads SGHDT; CDR2 reads YYEEEE. Trimming shortened V by 4 bases and J by 4 bases, and 14 bases separated the two germline ends. The DNA for the CDR3 is TGTGCCAGCAGCCCCCCGGGGAGAGGAGAGACCCAGTACTTC. Translating gives CASSPPGRGETQYF.

This clonotype was seen more than once but under ten times. The gene calls are TRBV7-3 and TRBJ2-3; D possibly corresponds to TRBD2 (6 bases). This CDR3 contains 15 residues. Trimming left V 4 bases short and J 3 bases short, with 14 bases between. Germline CDR1 is SGHTA and CDR2 is FQGTGA. Here the CDR3 DNA reads TGTGCCAGCAGCTACTTTGCGGGACCAACAGATACGCAGTATTTT. Translation: CASSYFAGPTDTQYF.

This clonotype was observed many times. The V and J genes are TRBV12-3 or TRBV12-4 and TRBJ2-7; TRBD2 agrees at 8 bases. V gave up 6 bases and J gave up 2 bases; unmatched junction bases: 3. The CDR3 has 13 residues. The CDR3 spells CASSPGLAYEQYF. CDR3 nucleotides: TGTGCCAGCAGCCCGGGACTAGCCTACGAGCAGTACTTC.

This clonotype has just one count. This chain's CDR3 is CASSYSIPPYRNTEAFF. CDR3 nucleotides: TGTGCCAGCAGTTACTCGATCCCCCCTTATCGGAACACTGAAGCTTTCTTT. The V gene is TRBV6-6, the J gene TRBJ1-1, with unresolved D. This CDR3 has 17 residues. The V gene's germline CDR1 is MNHNY and CDR2 SVGAGI (reference sequence). V was shortened by 0 bases and J by 1 base, with 15 bases between the two germline ends.

V gene TRBV19 combines with J gene TRBJ2-5; D uncertain. CDR1 and CDR2 (germline): LNHDA, SQIVND (reference sequence). The CDR3 sequence is 13 residues long. Trimming removed 1 base at V and 3 bases at J, with 6 bases between. For the CDR3, the DNA is TGTGCCAGTAGTATAGCGGTCGAAGAGACCCAGTACTTC. Amino acid sequence: CASSIAVEETQYF.

The sample holds a few counts of this clonotype. The chain recombines TRBV7-2 with TRBJ2-7, with D perhaps TRBD1 or TRBD2 (5 bases each). CDR3 length: 14 amino acids. Germline CDR1 reads SGHTA; CDR2 reads FQGNSA. Trimming stripped 5 bases from V and 6 bases from J, with 17 bases between. The CDR3 region has the DNA TGTGCCAGCAGCCTAACCCCCGGGACCTCCGAGCAGTACTTC. It yields the protein CASSLTPGTSEQYF.

The chain is built from TRBV20-1 and TRBJ1-5; D call uncertain. CDR1 is DFQATT and CDR2 is SNEGSKA in the germline V gene (reference sequence). The CDR3 consists of 13 residues. The V and J ends lost 2 bases and 4 bases respectively, with 9 bases between them. The CDR3 loop reads CSARLGGNQPQHF. The CDR3 region has the DNA TGCAGTGCTAGACTGGGAGGGAATCAGCCCCAGCATTTT.

This chain connects TRBV7-3 to TRBJ2-3; 9 bases are a match to TRBD1. This CDR3 region has 16 residues. Per the germline V gene, CDR1 is SGHTA and CDR2 is FQGTGA. Trimming at V came to 5 bases and at J to 2 bases, leaving 8 bases not matched to a gene. The CDR3 nucleotides are TGTGCCAGCAGCCCCGGGACAGGGATAGTCACAGATACGCAGTATTTT. Encoded protein: CASSPGTGIVTDTQYF.

The V call is TRBV7-9, the J call TRBJ2-7; the D call may be TRBD1 or TRBD2 (6 bases each). The V gene's germline CDR1 is SEHNR and CDR2 FQNEAQ (reference sequence). This CDR3 is 17 amino acids long. Trimming cost V 2 bases and J 0 bases, with 17 bases left between them. DNA of the CDR3: TGTGCCAGCAGCTTACTTGGATGGGGGGCCAGCTCCTACGAGCAGTACTTC. Its protein product is CASSLLGWGASSYEQYF.

The chain uses TRBV12-3 or TRBV12-4 and TRBJ2-3; D possibly corresponds to TRBD2 (6 bases). CDR3 length: 13 residues. V was trimmed by 7 bases and J by 5 bases, leaving 13 bases between them. CDR3 amino acids: CASTPGREDTQYF. The CDR3 coding sequence is TGTGCCAGCACCCCGGGGCGGGAAGATACGCAGTATTTT.

This clonotype turned up a few times. This chain links TRBV29-1 with TRBJ2-1; D is perhaps TRBD1 (5 bases). Germline V gene sequence: CDR1 SQVTM, CDR2 ANQGSEA. V dropped 8 bases and J dropped 4 bases, with 15 bases sitting between them. The length of the CDR3 is 13 residues. CDR3 in DNA: TGCAGCCACTACAGGAGAGATTACAATGAGCAGTTCTTC. This translates into CSHYRRDYNEQFF.

The CDR3 loop is CASSPDTRSYNSPLHF. In nucleotides, the CDR3 is TGTGCCAGCAGTCCCGACACACGGAGCTATAATTCACCCCTCCACTTT. The chain recombines TRBV28 with TRBJ1-6; D call uncertain. The germline CDR1 and CDR2 sequences are MDHEN and SYDVKM. V was cut by 5 bases and J by 3 bases, with 14 bases left in between. The CDR3 runs 16 residues.

The J gene is TRBJ2-7, the V gene TRBV20-1, with 7 bases aligning to TRBD1. V shed 6 bases, J shed 3 bases, and the junction held 5 bases outside the gene matches. CDR1 DFQATT and CDR2 SNEGSKA come from the germline V gene (reference sequence). The CDR3 runs to 12 residues. CDR3 protein: CSAEGQSYEQYF. The CDR3 DNA is TGCAGTGCCGAGGGACAGAGCTACGAGCAGTACTTC.

This clonotype was recorded many times. The rearrangement links TRBV5-1 to TRBJ2-7; 10 nucleotides line up with TRBD1. The germline gives CDR1 SGHRS, CDR2 YFSETQ. The CDR3 extends over 14 amino acids. V gave up 0 bases and J gave up 6 bases; unmatched junction bases: 3. The CDR3 is CASSLEGQGIEQYF. The CDR3 DNA sequence: TGCGCCAGCAGCTTGGAGGGACAGGGGATCGAGCAGTACTTC.

The chain combines TRBV12-3 or TRBV12-4 with TRBJ2-3; D is undetermined. V was pared by 5 bases and J by 6 bases, with 15 bases between. This CDR3 contains 14 residues. The DNA of the CDR3 is TGTGCCAGCAGTCTGCCCGCGTTGAGTGATACGCAGTATTTT. Translated, it gives CASSLPALSDTQYF.